The clone carrying this T cell receptor beta chain has just a few counts. This table comes from immunoSEQ multiplex PCR, and its TCRdb copy is limited to in-frame clones, with some not included. Among roughly 500,000 clones listed, approximately 78% were seen once. The data stem from a study of shared T cell receptors in the human thymus. The same sample was also used in a study of human thymus T cells. From that report: Among the donors, all were healthy Finnish infants having corrective surgery for congenital heart defects. Apparent bias marked the V and J gene usage of thymic and blood repertoires.

The sequence was obtained from a boy under two years old with a congenital heart defect. Sequencing was performed on thymocytes.

The CDR3: CASSLSGTPSGGELFF. The CDR3 DNA sequence: TGTGCCAGCAGCTTATCTGGGACACCCTCGGGCGGGGAGCTGTTTTTT. This chain uses TRBV7-2 with TRBJ2-2, with D possibly being TRBD1 (6 bases). Trimming took 2 bases from V and 7 from J, leaving 17 bases between them. Germline V gives CDR1 SGHTA, CDR2 FQGNSA. The CDR3 is 16 amino acids. Full variable domain (outside the CDR3, taken from reference TRBV7-2 and TRBJ2-2): GAGVSQSPSNKVTEKGKDVELRCDPISGHTALYWYRQSLGQGLEFLIYFQGNSAPDKSGLPSDRFSAERTGGSVSTLTIQRTQQEDSAVYLCASSLSGTPSGGELFFGEGSRLTVL.